These T cell receptor beta chains were read from a single sample in a study of post-analysis software for immune sequencing data. TCRdb analysed the PCR reads with MiXCR anew, one entry per CDR3 protein. Of 150,000 to 200,000 distinct CDR3 sequences listed, roughly 35% are singletons. The input for sequencing was blood, taken after autologous hematopoietic stem cell transplantation. The source of these receptors is a girl aged 10 to 17 with multiple sclerosis. Both conserved end residues are part of each CDR3. D genes are given only for firm matches. Rows may omit the clone size; those that give it use once, few, many or a size class.

cdr3_nt: TGTGCCAGCAGCCAAGGGGGTGGGGCCGGGAGCTACACCTTC
cdr3_aa: CASSQGGGAGSYTF
clone_size: few
d_call: NA
j_call: TRBJ1-2
v_call: TRBV3-1

cdr3_nt: TGCAGTGTCCGTAGCGTCCAAAGCTCCTACGAGCAGTACTTC
cdr3_aa: CSVRSVQSSYEQYF
clone_size: NA
d_call: NA
j_call: TRBJ2-7
v_call: TRBV20-1

cdr3_nt: TGTGCCAGCAGCCTCATGGGTGGGACTGAAGCTTTCTTT
cdr3_aa: CASSLMGGTEAFF
clone_size: NA
d_call: NA
j_call: TRBJ1-1
v_call: TRBV12-3/TRBV12-4

cdr3_nt: TGTGCCAGCAGCCAAGCGGGACCCAACTATGGCTACACCTTC
cdr3_aa: CASSQAGPNYGYTF
clone_size: few
d_call: NA
j_call: TRBJ1-2
v_call: TRBV14

cdr3_nt: TGCGCCAGCAGCGTGACTAGCGGCATGGCTCAGTTCTTC
cdr3_aa: CASSVTSGMAQFF
clone_size: NA
d_call: TRBD2
j_call: TRBJ2-1
v_call: TRBV5-1

cdr3_nt: TGTGCCACCGGGGAGATTGCCATGCTCCGGAGCTACACCTTC
cdr3_aa: CATGEIAMLRSYTF
clone_size: many
d_call: NA
j_call: TRBJ1-2
v_call: TRBV12-3/TRBV12-4

cdr3_nt: TGCGCCAGCAGTGAGAGACAGGGACAGTACTTC
cdr3_aa: CASSERQGQYF
clone_size: NA
d_call: TRBD1
j_call: TRBJ2-7
v_call: TRBV10-2

cdr3_nt: TGTGCCAGCGGGGGACGGAACTATGGCTACACCTTC
cdr3_aa: CASGGRNYGYTF
clone_size: NA
d_call: NA
j_call: TRBJ1-2
v_call: TRBV7-9

cdr3_nt: TGCAGTGCCACCACAGGGGCCGCTTCGTATCAGCCCCAGCATTTT
cdr3_aa: CSATTGAASYQPQHF
clone_size: NA
d_call: TRBD1
j_call: TRBJ1-5
v_call: TRBV20-1

cdr3_nt: TGCAGTGCTAGTTTGGCAGGCGGGGTGAACACTGAAGCTTTCTTT
cdr3_aa: CSASLAGGVNTEAFF
clone_size: few
d_call: NA
j_call: TRBJ1-1
v_call: TRBV20-1

cdr3_nt: TGCAGTGCCCCGCCCTTAGCGCCCTGGACACCCCCGGGGACAGATACGCAGTATTTT
cdr3_aa: CSAPPLAPWTPPGTDTQYF
clone_size: NA
d_call: NA
j_call: TRBJ2-3
v_call: TRBV20-1

cdr3_nt: TGCAGCGTTGACAGTCTTTTGACTAGCGGGACCAATGAGCAGTTCTTC
cdr3_aa: CSVDSLLTSGTNEQFF
clone_size: many
d_call: TRBD2
j_call: TRBJ2-1
v_call: TRBV29-1

cdr3_nt: TGTGCCAGCAGTGCGGACAGCCCGGGACTAGGGACAGATACGCAGTATTTT
cdr3_aa: CASSADSPGLGTDTQYF
clone_size: NA
d_call: TRBD2
j_call: TRBJ2-3
v_call: TRBV12-3/TRBV12-4

cdr3_nt: TGCAGCGTTGAGGACAACCATGGCTACACCTTC
cdr3_aa: CSVEDNHGYTF
clone_size: few
d_call: NA
j_call: TRBJ1-2
v_call: TRBV29-1

cdr3_nt: TGTGCCAGCAGCTTTACTAGCGGGAGAGGGAGGCAAGAGACCCAGTACTTC
cdr3_aa: CASSFTSGRGRQETQYF
clone_size: few
d_call: TRBD2
j_call: TRBJ2-5
v_call: TRBV5-6

cdr3_nt: TGTGCCAGCAGGGGGACAGCCTCAAACATTCAGTACTTC
cdr3_aa: CASRGTASNIQYF
clone_size: many
d_call: TRBD1
j_call: TRBJ2-4
v_call: TRBV6-2/TRBV6-3

cdr3_nt: TGTACCAGCAGCTTAGAAGGGGAGGAGACCCAGTACTTC
cdr3_aa: CTSSLEGEETQYF
clone_size: few
d_call: NA
j_call: TRBJ2-5
v_call: TRBV7-9

cdr3_nt: TGTGCCAGCAGCTTGGTGGGGGGTAGCTCCTACGAGCAGTACTTC
cdr3_aa: CASSLVGGSSYEQYF
clone_size: NA
d_call: NA
j_call: TRBJ2-7
v_call: TRBV7-8

cdr3_nt: TGTGCCAGCGTGGTGCGACAGGGTATCAACCAGAGCTACACCTTC
cdr3_aa: CASVVRQGINQSYTF
clone_size: few
d_call: TRBD1
j_call: TRBJ1-2
v_call: TRBV6-5

cdr3_nt: TGTGCCAGCAGCTTCGGGGGGGGGACTAGCGGATTCTACGAGCAGTACTTC
cdr3_aa: CASSFGGGTSGFYEQYF
clone_size: NA
d_call: TRBD2
j_call: TRBJ2-7
v_call: TRBV13

cdr3_nt: TGTGCCAGCAGCTCTATGGACAGGGGTGGTTACGAGCAGTACTTC
cdr3_aa: CASSSMDRGGYEQYF
clone_size: many
d_call: TRBD1
j_call: TRBJ2-7
v_call: TRBV16

cdr3_nt: TGCGCCAGCAGCTTGACACTAGCGGGATTCACAGATACGCAGTATTTT
cdr3_aa: CASSLTLAGFTDTQYF
clone_size: many
d_call: TRBD2
j_call: TRBJ2-3
v_call: TRBV5-1

cdr3_nt: TGTGCCAGCAGCCCGCCCAGTAATCCCAATGAAAAACTGTTTTTT
cdr3_aa: CASSPPSNPNEKLFF
clone_size: many
d_call: NA
j_call: TRBJ1-4
v_call: TRBV28

cdr3_nt: TGTGCCAGCAGCGATGGCCCCGGAGGAGTCAACACCTGCGAGCAGTACTTC
cdr3_aa: CASSDGPGGVNTCEQYF
clone_size: NA
d_call: NA
j_call: TRBJ2-7
v_call: TRBV28